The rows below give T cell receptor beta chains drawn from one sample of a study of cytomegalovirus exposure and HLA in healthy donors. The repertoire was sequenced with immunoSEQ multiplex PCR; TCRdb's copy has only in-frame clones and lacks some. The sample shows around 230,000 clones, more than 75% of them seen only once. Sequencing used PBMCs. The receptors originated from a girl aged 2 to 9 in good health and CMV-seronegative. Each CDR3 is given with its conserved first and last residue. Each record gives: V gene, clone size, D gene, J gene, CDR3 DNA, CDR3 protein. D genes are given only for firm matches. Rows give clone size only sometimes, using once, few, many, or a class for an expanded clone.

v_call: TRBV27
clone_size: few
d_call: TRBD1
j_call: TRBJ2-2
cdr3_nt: TGTGCCAGCAGTTTAACGGGACAGCGTTACACCGGGGAGCTGTTTTTT
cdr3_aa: CASSLTGQRYTGELFF

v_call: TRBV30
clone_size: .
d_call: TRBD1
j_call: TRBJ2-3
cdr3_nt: TGTGCCTCCCGACAGGGTCCGGGCACAGATACGCAGTATTTT
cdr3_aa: CASRQGPGTDTQYF

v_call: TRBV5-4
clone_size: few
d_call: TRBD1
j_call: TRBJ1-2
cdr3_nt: TGTGCCAGCAGCACCGGACAGGGGGCGACTGGCTACACCTTC
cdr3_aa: CASSTGQGATGYTF

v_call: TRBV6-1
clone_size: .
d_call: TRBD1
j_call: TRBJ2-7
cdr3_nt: TGTGCCAGCAGGAAACCGGGACAGGGGGCTTACGAGCAGTACTTC
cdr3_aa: CASRKPGQGAYEQYF

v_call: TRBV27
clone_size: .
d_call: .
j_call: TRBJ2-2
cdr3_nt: TGTGCCAGCAGCTGGAGTACCGGGGAGCTGTTTTTT
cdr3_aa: CASSWSTGELFF

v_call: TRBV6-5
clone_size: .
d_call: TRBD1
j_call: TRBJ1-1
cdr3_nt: TGTGCCAGCAGCCTCCGGGACAGCATGAACACTGAAGCTTTCTTT
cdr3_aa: CASSLRDSMNTEAFF

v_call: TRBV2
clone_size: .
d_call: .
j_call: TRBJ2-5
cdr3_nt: TGTGCCAGCGGCCGACTAGGGCCCGAGACCCAGTACTTC
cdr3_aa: CASGRLGPETQYF

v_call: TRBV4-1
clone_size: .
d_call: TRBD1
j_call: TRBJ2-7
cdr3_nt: TGCGCCAGCAGCCAACAGGACAGGGGCCCCTACGAGCAGTACTTC
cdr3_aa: CASSQQDRGPYEQYF

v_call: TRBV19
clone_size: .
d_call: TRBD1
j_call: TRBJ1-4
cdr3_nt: TGTGCCAGTAGGGGACAGATTAATGAAAAACTGTTTTTT
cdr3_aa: CASRGQINEKLFF

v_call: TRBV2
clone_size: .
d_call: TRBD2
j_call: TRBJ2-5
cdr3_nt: TGTGCCAGCACCCCGGGACTATCCCAAGAGACCCAGTACTTC
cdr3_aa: CASTPGLSQETQYF

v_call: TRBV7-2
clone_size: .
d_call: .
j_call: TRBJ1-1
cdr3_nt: TGTGCCAGCAGAGTCAGGGGCCGGAACACTGAAGCTTTCTTT
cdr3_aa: CASRVRGRNTEAFF

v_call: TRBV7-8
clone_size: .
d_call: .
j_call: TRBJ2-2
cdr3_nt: TGTGCCAGCAGCTTAGGGAGGGCCTTCACCGGGGAGCTGTTTTTT
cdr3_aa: CASSLGRAFTGELFF

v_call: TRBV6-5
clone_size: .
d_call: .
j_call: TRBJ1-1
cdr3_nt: TGTGCCAGCAGTTACTCGAGGTCGGGTGAAGCTTTCTTT
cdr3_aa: CASSYSRSGEAFF

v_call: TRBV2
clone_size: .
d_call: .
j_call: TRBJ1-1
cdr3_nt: TGTGCCAGCAGTGAGTGGAAAGGGGGCACTGAAGCTTTCTTT
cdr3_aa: CASSEWKGGTEAFF

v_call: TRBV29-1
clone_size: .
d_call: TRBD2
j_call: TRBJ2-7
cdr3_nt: TGCAGCGTTGAAGATCGGCAGCGGGGCAAGGGGTACGAGCAGTACTTC
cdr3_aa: CSVEDRQRGKGYEQYF

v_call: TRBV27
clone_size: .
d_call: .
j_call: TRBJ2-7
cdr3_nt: TGTGCCAGCAGTTTACAGGGGAACTACGAGCAGTACTTC
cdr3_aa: CASSLQGNYEQYF

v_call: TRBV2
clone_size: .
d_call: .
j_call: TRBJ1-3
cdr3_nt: TGTGCCAGCAGTGATCAAGCCCTCTCTGGAAACACCATATATTTT
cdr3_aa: CASSDQALSGNTIYF

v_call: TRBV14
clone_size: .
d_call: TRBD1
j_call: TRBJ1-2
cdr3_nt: TGTGCCAGCAGCCAGACCTCCGGGACAGCCTATGGCTACACCTTC
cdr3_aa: CASSQTSGTAYGYTF

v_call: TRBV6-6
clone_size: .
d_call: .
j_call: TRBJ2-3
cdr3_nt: TGTGCCAGCAGTTACGGTGCTGACAATTTCTATCGGTATTTT
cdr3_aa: CASSYGADNFYRYF

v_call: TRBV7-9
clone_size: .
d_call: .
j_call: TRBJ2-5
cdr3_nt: TGTGCCAGCAGCTTAAGGGGTGAGACCCAGTACTTC
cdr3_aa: CASSLRGETQYF

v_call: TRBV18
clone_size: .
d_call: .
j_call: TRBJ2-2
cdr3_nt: TGTGCCAGCTCACCTTCTGGCTGGACCGGGGAGCTGTTTTTT
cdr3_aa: CASSPSGWTGELFF

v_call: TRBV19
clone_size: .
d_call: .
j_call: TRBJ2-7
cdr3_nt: TGTGCCAGTAGTACGAAGCCGGGACACCTCTCCTACGAGCAGTACTTC
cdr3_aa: CASSTKPGHLSYEQYF

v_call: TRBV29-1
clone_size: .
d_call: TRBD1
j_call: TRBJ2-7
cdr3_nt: TGCAGCGCAAGGACAGGGCTGGCCTACGAGCAGTACTTC
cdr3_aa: CSARTGLAYEQYF

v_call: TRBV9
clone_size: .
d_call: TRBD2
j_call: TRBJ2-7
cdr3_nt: TGTGCCAGCAGCTCGAGGGGAGGGAAATTAGACGAGCAGTACTTC
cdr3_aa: CASSSRGGKLDEQYF

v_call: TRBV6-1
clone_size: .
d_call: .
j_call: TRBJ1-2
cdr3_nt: TGTGCCAGCAGTGAACAAGGGGACTATGGCTACACCTTC
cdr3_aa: CASSEQGDYGYTF

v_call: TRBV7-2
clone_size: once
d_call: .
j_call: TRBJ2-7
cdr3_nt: TGTGCCAGCAGCTTAAGGGGGTCCAACGAGCAGTACTTC
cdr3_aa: CASSLRGSNEQYF

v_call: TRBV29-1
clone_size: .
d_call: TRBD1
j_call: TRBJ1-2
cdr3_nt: TGCAGCGCCGAAAGGACAGGGCCAAATGGCTATGGCTACACCTTC
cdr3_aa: CSAERTGPNGYGYTF

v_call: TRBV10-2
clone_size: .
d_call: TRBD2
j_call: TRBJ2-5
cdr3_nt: TGCGCCAGCACCCTTTTTTCTAGCGGGAGGCTGGTTAAAGAGACCCAGTACTTC
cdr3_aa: CASTLFSSGRLVKETQYF

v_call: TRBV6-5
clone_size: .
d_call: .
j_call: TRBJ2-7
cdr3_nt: TGTGCCAGCAGTGCGACAGGAAACGAGCAGTACTTC
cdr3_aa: CASSATGNEQYF

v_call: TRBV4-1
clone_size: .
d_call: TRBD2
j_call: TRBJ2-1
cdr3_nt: TGCGCCAGCAGCCGAGGAGTATCGGGGGGGTACAATGAGCAGTTCTTC
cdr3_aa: CASSRGVSGGYNEQFF

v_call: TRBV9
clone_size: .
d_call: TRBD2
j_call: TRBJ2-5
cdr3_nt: TGTGCCAGCAGCGTTGGGACTAGCGGGGGGGCTCGGGAGACCCAGTACTTC
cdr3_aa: CASSVGTSGGARETQYF

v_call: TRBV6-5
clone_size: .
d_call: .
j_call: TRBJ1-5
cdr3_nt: TGTGCCAGCAGTCCCCGAAGACAGAATCAGCCCCAGCATTTT
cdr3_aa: CASSPRRQNQPQHF

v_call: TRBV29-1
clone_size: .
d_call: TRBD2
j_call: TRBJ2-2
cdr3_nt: TGCAGCGTTGAATCCCCCCTAGCGGGGAACACCGGGGAGCTGTTTTTT
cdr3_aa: CSVESPLAGNTGELFF

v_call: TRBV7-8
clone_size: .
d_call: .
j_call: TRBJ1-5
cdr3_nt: TGTGCCAGCAGCTTAGAAGGCGTCAGTGGGCCTAGCAATCAGCCCCAGCATTTT
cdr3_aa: CASSLEGVSGPSNQPQHF

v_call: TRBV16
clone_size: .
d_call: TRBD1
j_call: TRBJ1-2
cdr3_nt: TGTGCCAGCAGCCGACAGGGAGACTATGGCTACACCTTC
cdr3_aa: CASSRQGDYGYTF

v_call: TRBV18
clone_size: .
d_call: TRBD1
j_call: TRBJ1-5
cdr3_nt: TGTGCCAGCTCACCTAGGGGACCGGGACAGGGACGTCAGCCCCAGCATTTT
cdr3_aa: CASSPRGPGQGRQPQHF

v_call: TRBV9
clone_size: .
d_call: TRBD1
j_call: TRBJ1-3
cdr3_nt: TGTGCCAGCAGCGCCTACTCCGGGACAGCGAGGGGAAACACCATATATTTT
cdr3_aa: CASSAYSGTARGNTIYF

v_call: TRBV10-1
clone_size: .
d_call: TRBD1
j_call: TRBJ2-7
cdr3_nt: TGCGCCAGCAGTGCCGGGACAGCTGCAGGCTACGAGCAGTACTTC
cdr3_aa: CASSAGTAAGYEQYF

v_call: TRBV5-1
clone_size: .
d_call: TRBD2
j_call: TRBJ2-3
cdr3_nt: TGCGCCAGCAGGCTGGCCAGCGGGGTAGGCACAGATACGCAGTATTTT
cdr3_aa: CASRLASGVGTDTQYF

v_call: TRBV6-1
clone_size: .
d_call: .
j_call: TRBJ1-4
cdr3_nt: TGTGCCAGCGTTAGGACAGTCTCCAAAGGGGAAAAACTGTTTTTT
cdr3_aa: CASVRTVSKGEKLFF

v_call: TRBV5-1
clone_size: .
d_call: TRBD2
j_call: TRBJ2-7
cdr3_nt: TGCGCCAGCAGCCTACACCCGTCCGGGACTAGCCTCTACGAGCAGTACTTC
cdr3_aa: CASSLHPSGTSLYEQYF

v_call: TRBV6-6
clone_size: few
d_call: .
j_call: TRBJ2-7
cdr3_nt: TGTGCCAGCAGTTACTCAAGGGACACCGGTGGGTACGAGCAGTACTTC
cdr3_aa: CASSYSRDTGGYEQYF